Sequencing of this TCR beta chain was carried out in a study of post-analysis software for immune sequencing data. Study findings and constraints: Compared with controls, patients had more of five TRBV segments, including TRBV5-6, TRBV5-1 and TRBV20-1.

Unique-molecular-identifier-tagged TCR beta cDNA libraries were used. TCRdb re-called the PCR reads through MiXCR, storing one row per CDR3 protein. Of about 400,000 distinct CDR3 sequences in the sample, around a third were seen once. CDR1 and CDR2 from the germline V gene are SNHLY and FYNNEI. The CDR3 is 14 residues long. V trimming: 3 bases; J trimming: 5 bases; junction bases outside the gene matches: 3. Of note for this clonotype: Its antigen is as yet unknown.

V is TRBV2 and J is TRBJ2-1; 8 nucleotides line up with TRBD2. The sample taken for sequencing was blood. This sequence was found in a girl aged 5-17 years with multiple sclerosis. CDR3 sequence reads: CASSETSAHNEQFF. For the CDR3, the DNA is TGTGCCAGCAGTGAGACTAGCGCCCACAATGAGCAGTTCTTC.